Given below is one T cell receptor (beta chain) in context. Its antigen is still unknown. A UMI-labeled 5' RACE approach was the method that produced the TCR beta libraries. TCRdb reprocessed the 5' RACE reads and keeps a single row for each CDR3 protein, giving no DNA. The ten top clones account for approximately 5.5%, within a sample of roughly 16,000 distinct CDR3 sequences. The authors identified stem-like memory CD8+ T cells (TSTEM) as CCR7+ PD-1- TIGIT-. Enrichment for total CD8+ T cells was performed by negative magnetic separation. The data were obtained in a study of human CD8 memory T cell subsets. Overall study results and limits: Stem-like memory T cell repertoires seemed more diverse than precursor exhausted ones by Chao1 estimates.

CDR3 length: 15 residues. Per the germline V gene, CDR1 is SGHTA and CDR2 is FQGNSA. Sequenced: CD8+ stem-like memory T cells (TSCM and TCM) sorted from PBMCs. Indicated subset: stem-like memory CD8 T cells (TSTEM), CCR7+ PD-1- TIGIT-. The origin of this receptor is a human donor in good health. The V gene is TRBV7-2, the J gene TRBJ2-7; TCRdb picks TRBD1, but there is no DNA to check that call. The chain's CDR3 is CASSTDRGRFYEQYF.